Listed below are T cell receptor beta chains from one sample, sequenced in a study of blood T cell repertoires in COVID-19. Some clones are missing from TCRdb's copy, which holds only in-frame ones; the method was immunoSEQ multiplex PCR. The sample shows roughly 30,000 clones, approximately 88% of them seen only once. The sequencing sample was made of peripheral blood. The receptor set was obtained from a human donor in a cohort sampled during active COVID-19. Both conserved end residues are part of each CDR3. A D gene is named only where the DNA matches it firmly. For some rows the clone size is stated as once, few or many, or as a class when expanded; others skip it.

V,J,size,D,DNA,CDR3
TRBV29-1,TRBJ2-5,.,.,TGCAGCGTTGAAGGACAGTCCTTAAAGGAGACCCAGTACTTC,CSVEGQSLKETQYF
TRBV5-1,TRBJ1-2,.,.,TGCGCCAGCAGCTTGGGCTCCCTCGGGGGCTATGGCTACACCTTC,CASSLGSLGGYGYTF
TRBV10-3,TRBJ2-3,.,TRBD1,TGTGCCACGCTCCGGGACAGGGGGCCGATGGGCACAGATACGCAGTATTTT,CATLRDRGPMGTDTQYF
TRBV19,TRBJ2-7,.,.,TGTGCCAGTAGTATAGATCACAGGACCTACGAGCAGTACTTC,CASSIDHRTYEQYF
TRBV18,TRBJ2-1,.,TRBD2,TGTGCCAGCTCACCGTCAATAGCGGGGGTGCAGGAGCAGTTCTTC,CASSPSIAGVQEQFF
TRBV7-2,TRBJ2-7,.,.,TGTGCCAGCAGCCCCCGGGACATTGAGGAGTACGAGCAGTACTTC,CASSPRDIEEYEQYF
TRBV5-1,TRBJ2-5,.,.,TGCGCCAGCAGCTTGGCCTTGGAGACCCAGTACTTC,CASSLALETQYF
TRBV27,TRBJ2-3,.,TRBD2,TGTGCCAGCAGTTTATGGGCGGGAGGGAGCACAGATACGCAGTATTTT,CASSLWAGGSTDTQYF
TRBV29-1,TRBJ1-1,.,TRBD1,TGCAGCGTTGGTAGGGACAGGGAGACTGAAGCTTTCTTT,CSVGRDRETEAFF
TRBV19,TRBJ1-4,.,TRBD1,TGTGCCAGTAGTACAAAACAGGGGGTTGGCGAAAAACTGTTTTTT,CASSTKQGVGEKLFF
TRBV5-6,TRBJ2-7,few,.,TGTGCCAGCAGCTTCCGCGGAAGACCTTACGAGCAGTACTTC,CASSFRGRPYEQYF
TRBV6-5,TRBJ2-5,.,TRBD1,TGTGCCAGCAGGACAGGGGGCGCGGAGGAGACCCAGTACTTC,CASRTGGAEETQYF
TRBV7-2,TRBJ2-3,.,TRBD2,TGTGCCAGCAGCCCCCGGGGGGAGAGCACAGATACGCAGTATTTT,CASSPRGESTDTQYF
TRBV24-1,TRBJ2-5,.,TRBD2,TGTGCCACCAGTGCCTCCGGAGCGGGGGAAGAGACCCAGTACTTC,CATSASGAGEETQYF
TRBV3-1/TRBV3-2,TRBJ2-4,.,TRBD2,TGTGCCAGCAGCCCCCGGACTAGCGGGGTTGGAAACATTCAGTACTTC,CASSPRTSGVGNIQYF
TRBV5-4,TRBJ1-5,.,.,TGTGCCAGCAGCTTGCTAGGGGTCTGGGGCAATCAGCCCCAGCATTTT,CASSLLGVWGNQPQHF
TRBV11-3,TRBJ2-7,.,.,TGTGCCAGCAGCTTAGTCGTTAGCGCGGACTCCTACGAGCAGTACTTC,CASSLVVSADSYEQYF
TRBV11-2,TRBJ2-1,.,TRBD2,TGTGCCAGCAGCTTACAGCGGGAGCGGGGTGAGCAGTTCTTC,CASSLQRERGEQFF
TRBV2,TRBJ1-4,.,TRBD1,TGTGCCAGCAGTGAAGCGCTACTGACAGGGCCAACTAATGAAAAACTGTTTTTT,CASSEALLTGPTNEKLFF
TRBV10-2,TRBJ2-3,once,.,TGCGCCAGCAGTGAGCCGTCCTACACAGATACGCAGTATTTT,CASSEPSYTDTQYF
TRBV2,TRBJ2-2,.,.,TGTGCCAGCAGTGTAGAGGCACCCACCGGGGAGCTGTTTTTT,CASSVEAPTGELFF
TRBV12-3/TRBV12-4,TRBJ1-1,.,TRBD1,TGTGCCAGCAACCAGGGGGCTCTAGCGGAAGCTTTCTTT,CASNQGALAEAFF
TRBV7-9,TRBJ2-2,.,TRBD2,TGTGCCAGCAGTCTCAGCGGGAGTACCGGGGAGCTGTTTTTT,CASSLSGSTGELFF
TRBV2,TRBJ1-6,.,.,TGTGCCAGCGGGGCGGTCGCGGGGGCGTCACCCCTCCACTTT,CASGAVAGASPLHF
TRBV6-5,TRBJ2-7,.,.,TGTGCCAGCAGTTACATGCCCTACGGCGAGCAGTACTTC,CASSYMPYGEQYF
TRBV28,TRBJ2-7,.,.,TGTGCCAGCAGCCTCCCCTCAGCGGGTCCCTACGAGCAGTACTTC,CASSLPSAGPYEQYF
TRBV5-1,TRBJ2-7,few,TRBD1,TGCGCCAGCAATCCATCCGGGACAGGGACACGCGAGCAGTACTTC,CASNPSGTGTREQYF
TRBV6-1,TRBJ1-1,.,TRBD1,TGTGCCAGCAGTGAACAGGCAGGGGGGCATGAAGCTTTCTTT,CASSEQAGGHEAFF
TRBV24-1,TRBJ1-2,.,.,TGTGCCACCAGTGAGGGGGCGAGGGGCTATGGCTACACCTTC,CATSEGARGYGYTF
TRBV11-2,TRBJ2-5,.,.,TGTGCCAGCAGCTTAGGGGGGCAGGAGACCCAGTACTTC,CASSLGGQETQYF
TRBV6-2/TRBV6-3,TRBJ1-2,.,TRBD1,TGTGCCAGCAGTTCGACAGGGTATCGCGGCTACACCTTC,CASSSTGYRGYTF
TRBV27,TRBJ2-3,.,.,TGTGCCAGCAGTTTTCGGTCAGGGAGCACAGATACGCAGTATTTT,CASSFRSGSTDTQYF
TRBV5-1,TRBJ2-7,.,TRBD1,TGCGCCAGCAGCTCGGGGACAGGGGGCTTTGGCGAGCAGTACTTC,CASSSGTGGFGEQYF
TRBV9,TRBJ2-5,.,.,TGTGCCAGCAGCGTAGCTTTAGCTACAGAGACCCAGTACTTC,CASSVALATETQYF
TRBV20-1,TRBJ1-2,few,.,TGCAGTGCTCTTGACTGGTATGGCTACACCTTC,CSALDWYGYTF
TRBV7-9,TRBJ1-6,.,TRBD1,TGTGCCAGCAGCTTGTGGACAGGGGGCTCGGTTAATAATTCACCCCTCCACTTT,CASSLWTGGSVNNSPLHF
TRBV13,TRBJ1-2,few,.,TGTGCCAGCAGCTTAGGGGCAGGGTTAAACTATGGCTACACCTTC,CASSLGAGLNYGYTF
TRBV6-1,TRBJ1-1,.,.,TGTGCCAGCAGTGAAGAGGCCAGGGTCACTGAAGCTTTCTTT,CASSEEARVTEAFF
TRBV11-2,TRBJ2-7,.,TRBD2,TGTGCCAGCAGCTTAGGGTGGACTAGCGGGAGTAAACGGGACGAGCAGTACTTC,CASSLGWTSGSKRDEQYF
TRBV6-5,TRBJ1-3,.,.,TGTGCCAGCATGCCGGTCCTGAACTCTGGAAACACCATATATTTT,CASMPVLNSGNTIYF
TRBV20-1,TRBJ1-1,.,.,TGCAGTGCTAGTGGCGATATGAACACTGAAGCTTTCTTT,CSASGDMNTEAFF
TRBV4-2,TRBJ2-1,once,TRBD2,TGTGCCAGCAGCCAAGTGATACTAGCGGACTCCTACAATGAGCAGTTCTTC,CASSQVILADSYNEQFF
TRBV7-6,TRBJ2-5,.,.,TGTGCCAGCAGCTCCCCGTGGGGGGCGGGAGACACCCAAGAGACCCAGTACTTC,CASSSPWGAGDTQETQYF
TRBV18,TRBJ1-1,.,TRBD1,TGTGCCAGCTCGTCGACAGGGGCAGACACTGAAGCTTTCTTT,CASSSTGADTEAFF
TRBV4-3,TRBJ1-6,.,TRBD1,TGCGCCAGCAGCCAGGCCGGGACAGCTTATAATTCACCCCTCCACTTT,CASSQAGTAYNSPLHF
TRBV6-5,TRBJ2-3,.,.,TGTGCCAGCACCCACCGGGGCACAGATACGCAGTATTTT,CASTHRGTDTQYF
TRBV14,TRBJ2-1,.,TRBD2,TGTGCCAGCAGCCAACCCTGGGGGATAGCGGGAAAGGATAGTGAGCAGTTCTTC,CASSQPWGIAGKDSEQFF
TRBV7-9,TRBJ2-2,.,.,TGTGCCAGCAGCTTAGCAGGGGGCACCGGGGAGCTGTTTTTT,CASSLAGGTGELFF
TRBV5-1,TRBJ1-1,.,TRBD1,TGCGCCAGCAGCTCCTCAGGGGGGAGGCACGTGGCTTTCTTT,CASSSSGGRHVAFF
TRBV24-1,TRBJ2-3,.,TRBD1,TGTGCCACCAGTGACCCCTCATTGGGACAGGGGGGGACCACAGATACGCAGTATTTT,CATSDPSLGQGGTTDTQYF
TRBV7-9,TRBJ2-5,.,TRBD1,TGTGCCAGCAGCCTGGGGACAGGAGACCAAGAGACCCAGTACTTC,CASSLGTGDQETQYF
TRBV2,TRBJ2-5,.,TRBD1,TGTGCCAGCAGTGGACAGGGAGAGACCCAGTACTTC,CASSGQGETQYF
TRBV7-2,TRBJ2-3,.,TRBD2,TGTGCCAGCAGCCGTGGACTAGTCGGCACAGATACGCAGTATTTT,CASSRGLVGTDTQYF
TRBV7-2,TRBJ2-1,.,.,TGTGCCAGCAGCCCAAACCAGTTGAATGAGCAGTTCTTC,CASSPNQLNEQFF
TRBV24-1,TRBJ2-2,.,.,TGTGCCACCAGTGATGAACTGAACACCGGGGAGCTGTTTTTT,CATSDELNTGELFF
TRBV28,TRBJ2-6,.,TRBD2,TGTGCCAGCAGTACCGGGAGGTCTGGGGCCAACGTCCTGACTTTC,CASSTGRSGANVLTF
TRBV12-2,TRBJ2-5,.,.,TGTGCAAGTCGCTTAGTAGACAGAAAAATTCAAGAGACCCAGTACTTC,CASRLVDRKIQETQYF
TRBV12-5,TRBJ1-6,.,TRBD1,TGTGCTAGTGGTCTTCTCGGGACAGGGGGTAGCTCCTATAATTCACCCCTCCACTTT,CASGLLGTGGSSYNSPLHF
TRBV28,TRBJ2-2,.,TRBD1,TGTGCCAGCACCCAGCACAGGGGCACCGGGGAGCTGTTTTTT,CASTQHRGTGELFF
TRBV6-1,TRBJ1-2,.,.,TGTGCCAGCAGTGAAAGGCAGGGGGGCTACACCTTC,CASSERQGGYTF